This record covers a single T cell receptor (beta chain). The assay was immunoSEQ multiplex PCR, and TCRdb's table has in-frame clones only and misses some. The table records 2.5 million or so clones, around nine tenths of them present only once. These data originate in a study of shared clonotypes between healthy human individuals. Trimming took 4 bases from V and 2 from J; bases not matched to a gene: 9. The CDR3 loop spans 16 amino acids. Germline V gene lookup returns CDR1 SGDLS and CDR2 YYNGEE. The source is a man aged 18-30 years in good health. The chain has TRBV9 and TRBJ2-1; TRBD2 matches at 7 bases. The sample taken for sequencing was naive CD4+ T cells sorted from blood. Subset noted: CD45RA+ positively selected. The CDR3 sequence is CASSREVSIAYNEQFF. In DNA form, the CDR3 reads TGTGCCAGCAGCCGGGAGGTGAGTATTGCCTACAATGAGCAGTTCTTC.